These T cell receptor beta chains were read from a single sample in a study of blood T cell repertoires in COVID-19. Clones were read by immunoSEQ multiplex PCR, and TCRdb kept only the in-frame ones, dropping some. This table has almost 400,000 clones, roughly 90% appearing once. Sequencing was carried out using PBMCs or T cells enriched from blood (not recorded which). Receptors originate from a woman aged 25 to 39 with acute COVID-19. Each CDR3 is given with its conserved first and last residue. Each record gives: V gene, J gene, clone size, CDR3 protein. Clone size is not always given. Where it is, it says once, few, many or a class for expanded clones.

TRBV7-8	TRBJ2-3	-	CASSLPPPSGGALSVSTDTQYF
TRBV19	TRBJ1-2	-	CASTAGVYGYTF
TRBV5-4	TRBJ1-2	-	CASSFSDRSGYGYTF
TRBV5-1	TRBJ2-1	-	CASTITGESYNEQFF
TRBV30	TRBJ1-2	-	CAWSGGLYGYTF
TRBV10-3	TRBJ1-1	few	CAAQQGGGEAFF
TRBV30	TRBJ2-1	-	CAWSLAGGNNEQFF
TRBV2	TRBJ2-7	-	CASSDTYEQYF
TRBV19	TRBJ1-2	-	CASSRDSNYGYTF
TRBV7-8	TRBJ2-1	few	CASSVTGGAYNEQFF
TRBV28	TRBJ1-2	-	CASSRIDRDYGYTF
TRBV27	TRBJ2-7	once	CASSNTQGPYEQYF
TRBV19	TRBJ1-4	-	CASSMYGTSEKLFF
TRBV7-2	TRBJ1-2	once	CASSLVAREGYGYTF
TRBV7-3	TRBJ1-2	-	CASSFGGERYGYTF
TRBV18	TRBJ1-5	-	CASSPPGQGVGQPQHF
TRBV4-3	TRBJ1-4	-	CASSQDSRGSEKLFF
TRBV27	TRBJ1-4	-	CASSLWAAGEKLFF
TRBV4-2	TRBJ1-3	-	CASSQWLRDTIYF
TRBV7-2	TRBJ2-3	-	CASSLSGGTTDTQYF
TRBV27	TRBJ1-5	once	CASSCVLNRPQHF
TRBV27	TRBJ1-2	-	CATGGGNYGYTF
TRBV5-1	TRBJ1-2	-	CASSWDGQKLYGYTF
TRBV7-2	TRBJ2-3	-	CASGTGTRFRGQYF
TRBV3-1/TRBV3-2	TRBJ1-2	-	CASSQNGQGGGYTF
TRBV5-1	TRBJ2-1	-	CASRYSGAYNEQFF
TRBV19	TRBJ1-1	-	CASSYSQQGGTEAFF
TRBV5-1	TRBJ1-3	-	CASSLESRSGNTIYF
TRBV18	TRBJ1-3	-	CASSPSTGRAGNTIYF
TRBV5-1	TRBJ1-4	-	CASSSTGSGNEKLFF
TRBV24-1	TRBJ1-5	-	CATSEAGDQPQHF
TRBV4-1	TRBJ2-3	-	CASSQEQAGGPEGTQYF
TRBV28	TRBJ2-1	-	CASSPWGQGTSYNEQFF
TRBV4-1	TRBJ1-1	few	CASSAGQGARTEAFF
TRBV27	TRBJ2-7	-	CANRTGGNEQYF
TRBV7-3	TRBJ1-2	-	CASSLSGTGVYGYTF
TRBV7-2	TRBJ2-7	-	CASSSERLGYLSEQYF
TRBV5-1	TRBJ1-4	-	CASSRRPGDEKLFF
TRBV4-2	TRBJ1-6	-	CASSPLGGGDNSPLHF
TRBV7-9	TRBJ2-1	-	CASSLTLAGGNEQFF
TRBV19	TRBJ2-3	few	CASSRPQGAATDTQYF
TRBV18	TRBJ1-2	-	CASSPVGTGGTVRYGYTF